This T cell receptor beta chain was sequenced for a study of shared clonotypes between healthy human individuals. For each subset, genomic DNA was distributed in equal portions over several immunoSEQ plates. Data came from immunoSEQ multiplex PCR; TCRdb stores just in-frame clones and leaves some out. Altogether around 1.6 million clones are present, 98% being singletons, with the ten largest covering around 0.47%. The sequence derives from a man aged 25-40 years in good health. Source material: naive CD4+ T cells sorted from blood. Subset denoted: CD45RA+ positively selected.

In DNA, the CDR3 is TGTGCCAGCAGCTTAGATACTGGGGACAGGCAGTACTTC. Translating it yields CASSLDTGDRQYF. The chain combines TRBV7-3 with TRBJ2-5; TRBD1 aligns across 8 bases. The germline V gene encodes CDR1 SGHTA and CDR2 FQGTGA. V gave up 2 bases and J gave up 11 bases; unmatched junction bases: 7. CDR3 length: 13 amino acids.